This T cell receptor (beta chain) is drawn from a study of T cell responses to AZD1222 COVID-19 vaccine. Data came from immunoSEQ multiplex PCR; TCRdb stores just in-frame clones and leaves some out. This repertoire shows more than 100,000 clones, about nine tenths found once; its top ten account for under 3%. Study-wide results and limits: Repertoires were sampled only after the peak T cell response. Nearly half of the spike-specific TCRs reportedly recognize variant regions that carry no mutations. Clonal diversity may have been underestimated in mostly white British donors.

A remark on this clone: Antigen specificity is unknown.

Germline CDR1 and CDR2: KGHDR and SFDVKD. This CDR3 spans 12 amino acids. Trimming stripped 9 bases from V and 9 bases from J, with 14 bases between. The material sequenced was peripheral blood, taken 28 days after the second AZD1222 dose. V is TRBV24-1 and J is TRBJ1-5, with D perhaps matching TRBD1 (5 bases). The receptor comes from an adult who received the AZD1222 COVID-19 vaccine. The CDR3 nucleotides are TGTGCCACCGGGGCAGCCTCCGGGCCCCAGCATTTT. Amino acid sequence: CATGAASGPQHF.